This T cell receptor beta chain stems from a study of shared clonotypes between healthy human individuals. The V end was cut by 0 bases, the J end by 5 bases, with 10 bases between. The length of the CDR3 is 14 residues. CDR1 and CDR2 (germline): ENHRY, SYGVKD. This was a deep-level run. Original methodology: Owing to the provision of junction-only sequences devoid of quality scores by immunoSEQ, filtering differed. The assay was immunoSEQ multiplex PCR, and TCRdb's table has in-frame clones only and misses some. V and J calls and clone size come straight from that table; D and trimming were deduced from the DNA. Of 1 million to 1.2 million clones in the sample, 60% to 85% are singletons; the top ten hold 0.89%. Each sample came from a Caucasian adult donor living in Nashville, Tennessee. CD4+ cells were split into CD45RA+ naive and CD45RA-negative memory subsets.

This chain links TRBV10-3 with TRBJ2-5; D is unclear. The material sequenced was memory CD4+ T cells from PBMCs. Regarding subset: CD45RA-negative fraction. The sequence was collected from a young man in good health. Some clones in this sample may be carry-over from other donors' samples. CDR3 loop: CAISESGPGETQYF. CDR3 DNA: TGTGCCATCAGTGAGTCGGGCCCTGGGGAGACCCAGTACTTC.